What follows is one T cell receptor (beta chain) and its context. With autoimmune disease history or systemic immunosuppression, patients were excluded. TCRdb keeps only in-frame clones here, not all; method: immunoSEQ multiplex PCR. The table has some 8,900 clones, 60% to 80% seen once; the top ten hold 27%. CDR3 size: 15 residues. Germline CDR1 is MNHEY and CDR2 is SMNVEV (reference sequence). V was shortened by 5 bases and J by 0 bases, with 10 bases between the two germline ends. This sample was included in a study of OX40 agonist ivuxolimab in advanced cancers. The chain is built from TRBV27 and TRBJ2-2; D might be TRBD1 or TRBD2, each matching 5 bases. The receptor's source is an adult with an advanced solid tumor such as melanoma, head and neck, liver or kidney cancer. The starting material was CD4+ or CD8+ T cells sorted from blood, obtained in a trial of the OX40 agonist ivuxolimab. CDR3 sequence reads: CASSARDPNTGELFF. The CDR3, as DNA: TGTGCCAGCAGTGCGAGGGACCCGAACACCGGGGAGCTGTTTTTT.